Below, 10 T cell receptor beta chains from the same sample are listed, as sequenced in a study of blood T cell repertoires in COVID-19. Profiled with immunoSEQ multiplex PCR; TCRdb holds only in-frame clones, not every one. The sample has over 200,000 clones, more than 75% seen once. Material: PBMCs or T cells enriched from blood (not recorded which). Receptor source: a man younger than 35 who had recovered from COVID-19.

The V gene is TRBV12-3 or TRBV12-4, the J gene TRBJ1-1, with D possibly matching TRBD1 (6 bases). V lost 6 bases, J lost 8 bases, and 13 bases lay in between. The CDR3 covers 12 residues. The CDR3 region is CASSYRVAEAFF. DNA for the CDR3: TGTGCCAGCAGCTACAGGGTCGCGGAAGCTTTCTTT.

The chain uses TRBV10-3 and TRBJ1-6; 9 bases map to TRBD1. Germline V lookup: CDR1 ENHRY, CDR2 SYGVKD. The CDR3 length is 17 residues. After removal of 6 bases from V and 5 bases from J, the junction contained 11 bases not matched to a gene. CDR3 loop: CAIRLGTGRTDNSPLHF. The CDR3 DNA sequence: TGTGCCATCAGGCTCGGGACAGGGAGAACAGATAATTCACCCCTCCACTTT.

The chain employs TRBV27 and TRBJ2-7; possible D gene TRBD2, 6 bases. CDR1 MNHEY and CDR2 SMNVEV come from the germline V gene (reference sequence). The CDR3 spans 15 residues. The V end was cut by 5 bases, the J end by 7 bases, with 21 bases between. This CDR3 reads CASSPGGSGPREQYF. Here the CDR3 DNA reads TGTGCCAGCAGTCCGGGTGGTAGCGGCCCTCGGGAGCAGTACTTC.

The chain carries TRBV24-1 and TRBJ2-3, with a tentative D call TRBD2 (6 bases). V lost 2 bases and J lost 6, with 14 bases in between. From germline, CDR1 is KGHDR and CDR2 SFDVKD. CDR3 size: 15 residues. CDR3 loop: CATSDSTRGGDTQYF. The CDR3 DNA sequence: TGTGCCACCAGTGATTCAACTAGGGGAGGCGATACGCAGTATTTT.

The chain has TRBV6-4 and TRBJ1-2, with D tentatively TRBD1 (5 bases). Germline CDR1 reads MRHNA; CDR2 reads SNTAGT. CDR3 length: 13 residues. V was pared by 3 bases and J by 5 bases, with 10 bases between. Here the CDR3 DNA reads TGTGCCAGCAGTGAGGGCAGGGCTTATGGCTACACCTTC. It encodes CASSEGRAYGYTF.

In this sample, this clone turned up once. This chain links TRBV3-1 (or the pseudogene TRBV3-2) with TRBJ2-5; 10 positions match TRBD2. J lost 4 bases, V lost 3 bases, and 5 bases had no gene match. CDR1 and CDR2 (germline): LGHDT, YNNKEL (reference sequence). This CDR3 is 15 amino acids long. The CDR3: CASSQLAGGGETQYF. CDR3 sequence (DNA): TGTGCCAGCAGCCAGTTAGCGGGGGGCGGAGAGACCCAGTACTTC.

This clone has a single count. The rearrangement links TRBV27 to TRBJ1-5, with D possibly being TRBD1 (6 bases). Trimming shortened V by 9 bases and J by 0 bases, and 18 bases separated the two germline ends. Germline V gene data show CDR1 as MNHEY and CDR2 as SMNVEV (reference sequence). CDR3 length equals 16 residues. CDR3 sequence reads: CASSPDRRYSNQPQHF. As DNA, the CDR3 is TGTGCCAGTAGCCCAGACAGGCGATATAGCAATCAGCCCCAGCATTTT.

The chain employs TRBV5-5 and TRBJ2-1; 8 bases are a match to TRBD2. CDR1 SGHKS and CDR2 YYEKEE come from the germline V gene (reference sequence). Losses at the gene ends were 4 bases for V and 0 bases for J; bases not matched to a gene: 15. The CDR3 sequence is 19 residues long. As DNA, the CDR3 is TGTGCCAGCAGCATGGGGGGAAGCGGGAGTTCTAGCTCCTACAATGAGCAGTTCTTC. Residues: CASSMGGSGSSSSYNEQFF.

The rearrangement uses TRBV6-5 and TRBJ1-1; D perhaps matches TRBD1 (5 bases). V was pared by 5 bases and J by 0 bases, with 10 bases between. Germline V gene data show CDR1 as MNHEY and CDR2 as SVGAGI. The CDR3 loop spans 14 amino acids. CDR3 coding DNA: TGTGCCAGCAGTCAAAGGACACTGAACACTGAAGCTTTCTTT. Amino acid sequence: CASSQRTLNTEAFF.

Only one count was recorded for this clone. The J gene is TRBJ2-3, the V gene TRBV24-1, with TRBD2 identical over 9 bases. Per the germline V gene, CDR1 is KGHDR and CDR2 is SFDVKD. J was trimmed by 5 bases and V by 4 bases; bases with no gene match: 6. The CDR3 has 15 residues. In DNA, the CDR3 is TGTGCCACCAGTGAGGGGCGGGAGGGAGGAGATACGCAGTATTTT. Residues: CATSEGREGGDTQYF.